A selection of T cell receptor beta chains follows, all from one sample in a study of blood T cell repertoires in COVID-19. Assay used: immunoSEQ multiplex PCR; TCRdb lists only in-frame clones, some missing. The table includes approximately 99,000 clones, around 86% detected once. Sequences were obtained from peripheral blood. The origin of the receptors is an older woman with acute or convalescent COVID-19. Each CDR3 is given with its conserved first and last residue. The D gene is left open where the match is weak. The size entry is marked missing in some rows and otherwise reads once, few, many or a size class.

V gene	CDR3 length	D gene	clone size	J gene	CDR3 protein	CDR3 DNA
TRBV7-8	14	TRBD1	-	TRBJ1-5	CATTDRGLDQPQHF	TGTGCCACCACGGACAGGGGGCTCGATCAGCCCCAGCATTTT
TRBV28	13	-	few	TRBJ1-5	CATVAGLNRPQHF	TGTGCCACCGTGGCAGGCCTTAATCGGCCCCAGCATTTT
TRBV18	14	TRBD2	-	TRBJ2-7	CASSPGLAAYEQYF	TGTGCCAGCTCACCGGGACTAGCGGCCTACGAGCAGTACTTC
TRBV27	14	-	-	TRBJ1-5	CASSGGQGNQPQHF	TGTGCCAGCAGCGGCGGGCAGGGCAATCAGCCCCAGCATTTT
TRBV5-8	14	TRBD1	-	TRBJ1-5	CASSLYRGNQPQHF	TGTGCCAGCAGCTTATACAGGGGTAATCAGCCCCAGCATTTT
TRBV19	18	-	-	TRBJ2-3	CASSISRVQLTSTDTQYF	TGTGCCAGTAGTATTTCTCGGGTGCAACTCACAAGCACAGATACGCAGTATTTT
TRBV12-3/TRBV12-4	12	-	-	TRBJ2-7	CASSLDYYEQYF	TGTGCCAGCAGCCTTGACTATTACGAGCAGTACTTC
TRBV28	14	TRBD1	-	TRBJ1-2	CASSPGGTNYGYTF	TGTGCCAGCAGCCCAGGGGGGACGAACTATGGCTACACCTTC
TRBV28	18	TRBD1	-	TRBJ1-6	CASSPPGQGAPYNSPLHF	TGTGCCAGCAGTCCCCCGGGACAGGGGGCCCCCTATAATTCACCCCTCCACTTT
TRBV19	12	-	few	TRBJ1-1	CASKGAGPGAFF	TGTGCCAGTAAAGGTGCGGGGCCAGGAGCTTTCTTT
TRBV5-4	13	TRBD1	-	TRBJ1-2	CASSLDRGNGYTF	TGTGCCAGCAGCTTGGACAGGGGGAATGGCTACACCTTC
TRBV4-1	14	TRBD1	-	TRBJ1-2	CASSQVDRNYGYTF	TGCGCCAGCAGCCAAGTGGACAGGAACTATGGCTACACCTTC
TRBV6-5	13	-	-	TRBJ2-7	CASSRPGTYEQYF	TGTGCCAGCAGTCGGCCAGGAACCTACGAGCAGTACTTC
TRBV27	16	-	-	TRBJ2-2	CASSQPPGVNTGELFF	TGTGCCAGCAGTCAACCCCCAGGGGTGAACACCGGGGAGCTGTTTTTT
TRBV7-8	16	TRBD2	once	TRBJ2-2	CASSTRLAGGTGELFF	TGTGCCAGCAGCACGAGACTAGCGGGGGGCACCGGGGAGCTGTTTTTT
TRBV18	18	-	-	TRBJ1-2	CASSPQLSTGGKVNGYTF	TGTGCCAGCTCACCACAGCTCTCGACGGGGGGCAAGGTTAATGGCTACACCTTC
TRBV6-5	15	-	once	TRBJ2-5	CASSSRGRGTETQYF	TGTGCCAGCAGTTCAAGGGGGCGCGGGACAGAGACCCAGTACTTC
TRBV24-1	16	TRBD2	-	TRBJ2-1	CATSAHSGGHPNEQFF	TGTGCCACCAGTGCTCACAGCGGGGGGCATCCCAATGAGCAGTTCTTC
TRBV10-3	15	TRBD2	-	TRBJ2-3	CAIRGTSGNTDTQYF	TGTGCCATCAGAGGGACTAGCGGAAACACAGATACGCAGTATTTT
TRBV7-3	16	TRBD2	-	TRBJ2-5	CASSPTGTSNQETQYF	TGTGCCAGCAGCCCCACCGGGACTAGCAACCAAGAGACCCAGTACTTC
TRBV18	15	TRBD1	-	TRBJ1-5	CASSLQGTGHQPQHF	TGTGCCAGCTCATTACAGGGGACCGGGCATCAGCCCCAGCATTTT
TRBV18	17	TRBD1	-	TRBJ1-3	CASSPPGQGIPGNTIYF	TGTGCCAGCTCACCACCGGGACAGGGGATACCTGGAAACACCATATATTTT